These T cell receptor beta chains were read from a single sample in a study of blood T cells in healthy people across ages. TCRdb re-derived calls from the 5' RACE reads in MiXCR, one entry per CDR3 protein. The sample holds some 690,000 distinct CDR3 sequences, about a fifth seen once. Sequencing was carried out using blood. The origin of the receptors is a man aged 65-85 years in good health. Each CDR3 is given with its conserved first and last residue. Each record gives: clone size, D gene, J gene, V gene, CDR3 protein, CDR3 DNA. D genes are given only for firm matches. A clone size is listed for some rows: how often the clone was seen (once, few, many), or a class if it is expanded.

size: many
D: .
J: TRBJ2-4
V: TRBV4-2
CDR3: CASSEGGRAKNIQYF
DNA: TGTGCCAGCAGCGAGGGGGGGAGGGCCAAAAACATTCAGTACTTC

size: .
D: .
J: TRBJ2-1
V: TRBV20-1
CDR3: CSAMEGLSYNEQFF
DNA: TGCAGTGCGATGGAGGGACTCTCCTACAATGAGCAGTTCTTC

size: .
D: .
J: TRBJ1-1
V: TRBV9
CDR3: CASSKGTNTEAFF
DNA: TGTGCCAGCAGCAAAGGAACGAACACTGAAGCTTTCTTT

size: .
D: .
J: TRBJ2-3
V: TRBV5-1
CDR3: CASSRQRTDTQYF
DNA: TGCGCCAGCAGCCGACAGCGCACAGATACGCAGTATTTT

size: few
D: TRBD1
J: TRBJ1-1
V: TRBV12-3/TRBV12-4
CDR3: CASGLDRSLRNTEAFF
DNA: TGTGCCAGCGGTTTGGACAGGAGCTTACGGAACACTGAAGCTTTCTTT

size: few
D: .
J: TRBJ2-2
V: TRBV12-3/TRBV12-4
CDR3: CASSLIGLTGELFF
DNA: TGTGCCAGCAGTTTGATAGGGTTGACCGGGGAGCTGTTTTTT

size: .
D: TRBD1
J: TRBJ1-4
V: TRBV10-3
CDR3: CAISEPGTADEKLFF
DNA: TGTGCCATCAGTGAGCCCGGGACAGCTGATGAAAAACTGTTTTTT

size: .
D: .
J: TRBJ1-2
V: TRBV6-6
CDR3: CASAPGYTF
DNA: TGTGCCAGCGCCCCTGGCTACACCTTC

size: .
D: .
J: TRBJ1-5
V: TRBV6-5
CDR3: CASSYSGVFNQPQHF
DNA: TGTGCCAGCAGTTACTCTGGGGTTTTCAATCAGCCCCAGCATTTT

size: .
D: TRBD2
J: TRBJ2-1
V: TRBV9
CDR3: CASSPRGGGADNEQFF
DNA: TGTGCCAGCAGCCCCCGTGGCGGGGGGGCTGACAATGAGCAGTTCTTC